These 7 T cell receptor beta chains originate from one sample sequenced in a study of patients and donors after allogeneic stem cell transplantation. TCRdb re-derived calls from the RT-PCR reads in MiXCR, one entry per CDR3 protein. The sample gives about 230,000 distinct CDR3 sequences, about 14% of which show up once; around 10% is in the top ten. The specimen sequenced was blood, either unsorted or a sorted T cell fraction (not recorded which). The source of these receptors is a human donor who was either an allogeneic HSCT recipient or a stem cell or donor lymphocyte infusion donor (not recorded which). It is not recorded whose cells these are; they may come from a transplant donor.

This clonotype came up a few times. The V call is TRBV24-1, the J call TRBJ2-7; 12 bases are a match to TRBD1. The CDR3 covers 15 residues. J was trimmed by 3 bases and V by 12 bases; bases with no gene match: 11. CDR1 is KGHDR and CDR2 is SFDVKD in the germline V gene. In nucleotides, the CDR3 is TGTGCCGCCCAACCCGGGACAGGGGGCATCTACGAGCAGTACTTC. Amino acid sequence: CAAQPGTGGIYEQYF.

The chain uses TRBV6-5 and TRBJ1-1; D uncertain. The V gene lost 2 bases and the J gene lost 1 base, with 8 bases spanning the gap. CDR3 length: 14 amino acids. Germline CDR1 and CDR2: MNHEY and SVGAGI. CDR3 residues: CASSYPGGNTEAFF. CDR3 nucleotide sequence: TGTGCCAGCAGTTACCCGGGTGGGAACACTGAAGCTTTCTTT.

This clonotype was recorded many times. J is TRBJ2-2 and V is TRBV7-6; D not certain. Germline V lookup: CDR1 SGHVS, CDR2 FNYEAQ. The CDR3 runs 16 residues. V was cut by 4 bases and J by 0 bases, with 12 bases left in between. DNA for the CDR3: TGTGCCAGCAGCTCAGACGGGTGGACGAACACCGGGGAGCTGTTTTTT. This gives the protein CASSSDGWTNTGELFF.

This clonotype was observed a few times. J is TRBJ2-7 and V is TRBV4-1, with TRBD2 identical over 10 bases. CDR3 length: 17 amino acids. The germline V gene has CDR1 MGHRA and CDR2 YSYEKL. J gave up 0 bases and V 0 bases, and 5 bases lay outside the gene matches. The CDR3 sequence: CASSQDKAGGLSYEQYF. The CDR3 nucleotides are TGCGCCAGCAGCCAAGATAAAGCGGGAGGGCTCTCCTACGAGCAGTACTTC.

The rearrangement links TRBV7-8 to TRBJ2-2; either TRBD1 or TRBD2 may fit D (5 bases each). The CDR3 loop spans 15 amino acids. From germline, CDR1 is SGHVS and CDR2 FQNEAQ. Trimming pared 4 bases from V and 1 base from J, leaving 10 bases between. The DNA of the CDR3 is TGTGCCAGCAGCTATGGGACGGTGAACACCGGGGAGCTGTTTTTT. Residues: CASSYGTVNTGELFF.

There are a few counts of this clonotype. The CDR3 spells CAIRTDNYGYTF. In DNA, the CDR3 is TGTGCCATTCGGACAGACAACTATGGCTACACCTTC. The rearrangement links TRBV10-3 to TRBJ1-2; a possible D gene is TRBD1 (6 bases). Germline assignment: CDR1 ENHRY and CDR2 SYGVKD. Trimming left V 9 bases short and J 2 bases short, with 10 bases between. The CDR3 sequence is 12 residues long.

Many counts were recorded for this clonotype. The V gene is TRBV21-1, the J gene TRBJ2-2; the tabulated D call, TRBD1, remains unverified against the DNA. TRBV21-1 is assigned pseudogene status. The CDR3 spans 18 residues. The CDR3 is CASSKACCGGPNTGELFF. Written as DNA, the CDR3 is TGTGCCAGCAGCAAAGCTTGTTGCGGGGGACCGAACACCGGGGAGCTGTTTTTT.